These 30 T cell receptor beta chains were sequenced from one sample in a study of glioma-infiltrating T cells. The iRepertoire nested amplicon-rescue multiplex PCR amplified TCR alpha and beta CDR3s from RNA. TCRdb itself ran the multiplex PCR reads through MiXCR, one entry per CDR3 protein. Of more than 110,000 distinct CDR3 sequences listed, around 42% are singletons. Sequencing was performed on glioma tissue, nonneoplastic brain tissue, or PBMCs (not recorded which). The receptors derive from a human donor with low-grade glioma or glioblastoma, undergoing nonglioma brain surgery, or in good health (not recorded which).

This clonotype has a count of ten or more. CDR3 nucleotides: TGTGCCAGCAGGGATTCAGAAGGGCCAGCTTTCTTT. Protein product: CASRDSEGPAFF. This chain links TRBV2 with TRBJ1-1; D is uncertain. V lost 6 bases, J lost 10 bases, and 15 bases lay in between. The CDR3 sequence is 12 residues long. Germline CDR1 and CDR2: SNHLY and FYNNEI.

The chain employs TRBV2 and TRBJ2-7; 9 positions match TRBD1. The length of the CDR3 is 15 residues. Germline-derived CDR1 and CDR2 are SNHLY and FYNNEI. J was trimmed by 2 bases and V by 4 bases; bases with no gene match: 6. The CDR3 DNA sequence: TGTGCCAGCAGTGTAGGACAGGGGTTCCCCTACGAGCAGTACTTC. Translated, it gives CASSVGQGFPYEQYF.

This clonotype appeared many times. V usage is TRBV15 and J usage is TRBJ1-5; unclear D gene. Germline-derived CDR1 and CDR2 are LNHNV and YYDKDF (reference sequence). Trimming shortened V by 0 bases and J by 4 bases, and 4 bases separated the two germline ends. The CDR3 sequence is 13 residues long. The CDR3 spells CATSREVNQPQHF. The CDR3 DNA follows: TGTGCCACCAGCAGAGAGGTGAATCAGCCCCAGCATTTT. Filled out from reference TRBV15 and TRBJ1-5, the complete variable domain reads DAMVIQNPRYQVTQFGKPVTLSCSQTLNHNVMYWYQQKSSQAPKLLFHYYDKDFNNEADTPDNFQSRRPNTSFCFLDIRSPGLGDTAMYLCATSREVNQPQHFGDGTRLSIL.

The sample holds a few counts of this clonotype. The chain employs TRBV19 and TRBJ1-6; D gene uncertain. This CDR3 comprises 12 residues. The V and J ends lost 5 bases and 7 bases respectively, with 6 bases between them. Germline assignment: CDR1 LNHDA and CDR2 SQIVND (reference sequence). This chain's CDR3 is CASSVLNSPLHF. CDR3 in DNA: TGTGCCAGTAGTGTATTAAATTCACCCCTCCACTTT.

This clonotype has just a few counts. CDR3 residues: CSARDPPLAGDPRDYNEQFF. The CDR3 DNA reads as TGCAGTGCTAGAGATCCCCCTCTAGCGGGAGATCCTCGTGATTACAATGAGCAGTTCTTC. This rearrangement joins TRBV20-1 to TRBJ2-1; TRBD2 aligns across 10 bases. This CDR3 region has 20 residues. The junction had 18 bases not matched to a gene; V was cut back by 0 bases and J by 4 bases. CDR1 and CDR2 (germline): DFQATT, SNEGSKA (reference sequence).

V usage is TRBV6-2 or TRBV6-3 and J usage is TRBJ1-1, with a tentative D call TRBD1 (6 bases). The CDR3 sequence is 15 residues long. CDR1 and CDR2 from the germline V gene are MNHEY and SVGEGT. Trimming pared 2 bases from V and 2 bases from J, leaving 12 bases between. The CDR3, as DNA: TGTGCCAGCAGTTACCCGACAGGAATAAACACTGAAGCTTTCTTT. Translated, it gives CASSYPTGINTEAFF.

The J gene is TRBJ1-4, the V gene TRBV7-9, with D perhaps TRBD1 (5 bases). The CDR3 runs 12 residues. From germline, CDR1 is SEHNR and CDR2 FQNEAQ (reference sequence). Trimming pared 5 bases from V and 15 bases from J, leaving 16 bases between. DNA of the CDR3: TGTGCCAGCAGCACGGCGACAGAAGAAATGTTTTTT. The encoded protein is CASSTATEEMFF.

This clonotype has only a few counts. This rearrangement joins TRBV6-1 to TRBJ2-1; TRBD1 matches at 10 bases. Germline V gene sequence: CDR1 MNHNS, CDR2 SASEGT. V lost 5 bases and J lost 7; bases outside the gene matches: 8. This CDR3 is 15 amino acids long. The CDR3 is CASSQPGQGINEQFF. The CDR3 DNA reads TGTGCCAGCAGTCAACCGGGACAGGGGATTAATGAGCAGTTCTTC.

This clonotype occurred a few times. V gene TRBV4-2 combines with J gene TRBJ2-3; 7 bases match TRBD1. The CDR3 is 15 amino acids. The germline V gene has CDR1 LGHNA and CDR2 YNFKEQ. The J segment lost 4 bases and the V segment lost 4 bases, leaving 8 bases of the junction unmatched. DNA of the CDR3: TGTGCCAGCAGCCCCAGGGGGTTGGATGCAGATACGCAGTATTTT. The encoded protein is CASSPRGLDADTQYF.

This clonotype was seen a few times. The chain is built from TRBV28 and TRBJ2-3, with TRBD1 matching over 11 bases. Germline loops: CDR1 MDHEN, CDR2 SYDVKM. The V and J ends lost 5 bases and 0 bases, in that order; junction bases with no gene match: 4. The CDR3 runs to 16 residues. The CDR3 loop reads CASSPDRGPSTDTQYF. The CDR3 region has the DNA TGTGCCAGCAGTCCGGACAGGGGGCCAAGCACAGATACGCAGTATTTT.

V gene TRBV27 combines with J gene TRBJ2-1; TRBD2 matches 10 bases. The ends lost 2 bases at V and 9 bases at J; junction bases unmatched: 10. There are 16 residues in the CDR3. CDR1 and CDR2 from the germline V gene are MNHEY and SMNVEV (reference sequence). CDR3 in amino acids: CASSLSGGAVLLEQFF. The CDR3 region has the DNA TGTGCCAGCAGTTTAAGCGGGGGGGCCGTCCTTCTTGAGCAGTTCTTC.

CDR3 residues: CSASSLREANYEQYF. In DNA form, the CDR3 reads TGCAGTGCTAGTTCTCTCCGGGAGGCAAACTACGAGCAGTACTTC. The chain is built from TRBV20-1 and TRBJ2-7, with 7 nucleotides matching TRBD2. The CDR3 contains 15 residues. Per the germline V gene, CDR1 is DFQATT and CDR2 is SNEGSKA (reference sequence). The V and J ends lost 3 bases and 3 bases, in that order; junction bases with no gene match: 11.

With respect to this clonotype: The CDR3 does not close with the conserved phenylalanine or tryptophan, likely indicating a read error. As DNA, the CDR3 is TGCAGTGCTTTGACAGGGCCTACGGACCAGTACCTC. Residues: CSALTGPTDQYL. The chain uses TRBV20-1 and TRBJ2-5, with 7 bases identical to TRBD1. J lost 10 bases, V lost 5 bases, and 10 bases had no gene match. Looked up from germline, CDR1 is DFQATT and CDR2 is SNEGSKA (reference sequence). There are 12 residues in the CDR3.

This chain uses TRBV12-3 or TRBV12-4 with TRBJ2-5; D gene unclear. This CDR3 has 13 amino acids. The V end was cut by 5 bases, the J end by 5 bases, with 12 bases between. This chain's CDR3 is CASSALDPETQYF. As DNA, the CDR3 is TGTGCCAGCAGTGCATTGGACCCGGAGACCCAGTACTTC.

There are a few counts of this clonotype. The gene calls are TRBV6-1 and TRBJ2-7; tentatively, D is TRBD1 (6 bases). V lost 7 bases and J 0 bases, leaving 13 bases between the germline ends. Germline V gene sequence: CDR1 MNHNS, CDR2 SASEGT. The CDR3 contains 14 residues. The CDR3 DNA reads as TGTGCCAGCAAAATGACAGGAAGCTCCTACGAGCAGTACTTC. Its translation: CASKMTGSSYEQYF.

The rearrangement joins TRBV20-1 to TRBJ1-2, with no clear D. V lost 6 bases and J 7 bases, leaving 15 bases between the germline ends. The CDR3 has 12 amino acids. Germline CDR1 DFQATT, CDR2 SNEGSKA (reference sequence). CDR3 sequence reads: CSARTVIVGYTF. The CDR3 region has the DNA TGCAGTGCGCGGACCGTCATCGTTGGCTACACCTTC.

In the case of this clonotype: A junction end diverges from the germline sequence, so it may reflect a read error. This chain uses TRBV10-1 with TRBJ2-7; perhaps D is TRBD1 or TRBD2 (5 bases each). Per germline, CDR1 WNHNN and CDR2 SYGVQD (reference sequence). The CDR3 consists of 11 residues. CDR3 sequence: CASGRGNEQYF. The CDR3 nucleotides are TGTGCCAGCGGAAGGGGCAACGAGCAGTACTTC.

This chain links TRBV20-1 with TRBJ2-3; D might be TRBD1 or TRBD2, each matching 5 bases. The V end was cut by 5 bases, the J end by 3 bases, with 18 bases between. The germline gives CDR1 DFQATT, CDR2 SNEGSKA (reference sequence). The CDR3 is made up of 15 amino acids. The CDR3: CSAVEGPDMTDTQYF. The DNA of the CDR3 is TGCAGTGCTGTCGAGGGGCCCGACATGACAGATACGCAGTATTTT.

This clonotype occurred a few times. This chain joins TRBV11-2 and TRBJ2-3; 9 bases are a match to TRBD2. After removal of 1 base from V and 4 bases from J, the junction contained 0 bases not matched to a gene. In germline, CDR1 is SGHAT, CDR2 FQNNGV. The length of the CDR3 is 14 residues. CDR3 DNA sequence: TGTGCCAGCAGCTTAGGGACTAGCGCAGATACGCAGTATTTT. The encoded protein is CASSLGTSADTQYF. The entire variable domain, with the rest obtained from reference TRBV11-2 and TRBJ2-3, is as follows: EAGVAQSPRYKIIEKRQSVAFWCNPISGHATLYWYQQILGQGPKLLIQFQNNGVVDDSQLPKDRFSAERLKGVDSTLKIQPAKLEDSAVYLCASSLGTSADTQYFGPGTRLTVL.

The V and J genes are TRBV29-1 and TRBJ2-1, with D possibly being TRBD1 or TRBD2 (5 bases each). CDR3 length: 12 residues. Germline CDR1 and CDR2: SQVTM and ANQGSEA. V dropped 0 bases and J dropped 8 bases, with 8 bases sitting between them. The CDR3 sequence: CSVEDLGDEQFF. The CDR3 bases are TGCAGCGTTGAAGATCTGGGGGATGAGCAGTTCTTC.

The chain recombines TRBV10-3 with TRBJ1-2; 9 positions agree with TRBD1. Germline V gene lookup returns CDR1 ENHRY and CDR2 SYGVKD. The V gene end was trimmed by 7 bases and the J gene end by 8 bases; junction bases not matched to a gene: 8. The CDR3 contains 13 residues. The CDR3 reads CAITAGQGDGYTF. CDR3 nucleotides: TGTGCCATCACTGCGGGACAGGGAGACGGCTACACCTTC.

With regard to this clonotype: The CDR3 does not end in the conserved phenylalanine or tryptophan, so this is likely a read error. The chain employs TRBV18 and TRBJ2-7; no clear D. CDR3 length: 14 amino acids. Trimming removed 0 bases from V and 3 bases from J, with 9 bases in between. Germline V lookup: CDR1 KGHSH, CDR2 LQKENI. DNA of the CDR3: TGTGCCAGCTCACCACCGGGGATCGACTACGAGCAGTACCTC. Amino acids: CASSPPGIDYEQYL.

The chain is built from TRBV7-9 and TRBJ1-1, with D uncertain. V lost 11 bases to trimming and J lost 4 bases, with 14 bases between them. Germline loops: CDR1 SEHNR, CDR2 FQNEAQ (reference sequence). This CDR3 contains 12 residues. CDR3 sequence reads: CARGFPGTEAFF. In DNA, the CDR3 is TGTGCCCGCGGCTTTCCCGGCACTGAAGCTTTCTTT. Combining the CDR3 with reference TRBV7-9 and TRBJ1-1 gives the whole variable domain DTGVSQNPRHKITKRGQNVTFRCDPISEHNRLYWYRQTLGQGPEFLTYFQNEAQLEKSRLLSDRFSAERPKGSFSTLEIQRTEQGDSAMYLCARGFPGTEAFFGQGTRLTVV.

About this clonotype itself: A read error may produce the germline difference seen at one junction end. The chain combines TRBV6-2 or TRBV6-3 with TRBJ1-1, with D unresolved. This CDR3 region has 13 residues. CDR1 and CDR2 from the germline V gene are MNHEY and SVGEGT. In DNA form, the CDR3 reads TGTGCCAGCAGCGCCGACTTGAACACTGGAGCTTTCTTT. Amino acid sequence: CASSADLNTGAFF.

The rearrangement joins TRBV6-1 to TRBJ1-1; D uncertain. The CDR3 spans 12 residues. Deletions cut 3 bases from V and 5 bases from J, with 7 bases between. Germline loops: CDR1 MNHNS, CDR2 SASEGT. CDR3 nucleotide sequence: TGTGCCAGCAGTGAGCCTAAGACTGAAGCTTTCTTT. Translation: CASSEPKTEAFF.

The chain recombines TRBV6-5 with TRBJ1-5; D call uncertain. Germline V gives CDR1 MNHEY, CDR2 SVGAGI. V was cut by 6 bases and J by 0 bases, with 6 bases left in between. The CDR3 has 13 amino acids. As DNA, the CDR3 is TGTGCCAGCAGGCCAGCTAGCAATCAGCCCCAGCATTTT. Amino acids: CASRPASNQPQHF.

The gene calls are TRBV5-1 and TRBJ1-2, with D uncertain. Trimming pared 0 bases from V and 4 bases from J, leaving 13 bases between. CDR1 and CDR2 from the germline V gene are SGHRS and YFSETQ. The CDR3 has 15 residues. CDR3 protein: CASSLGDLDAYGYTF. The CDR3 DNA reads as TGCGCCAGCAGCTTGGGGGATCTTGACGCCTATGGCTACACCTTC.

This chain joins TRBV25-1 and TRBJ2-5; the D gene is possibly TRBD2 (6 bases). The CDR3 consists of 15 residues. Germline CDR1 and CDR2: MGHDK and SYGVNS. V lost 4 bases, J lost 3 bases, and 15 bases lay in between. CDR3: CASSALSSVEETQYF. Written as DNA, the CDR3 is TGTGCCAGCAGTGCCCTCTCTAGCGTCGAAGAGACCCAGTACTTC.

This clonotype was seen once. The V call is TRBV2, the J call TRBJ2-1, with 14 nucleotides matching TRBD2. Germline-derived CDR1 and CDR2 are SNHLY and FYNNEI. The V and J ends lost 10 bases and 1 base, in that order; junction bases with no gene match: 12. This CDR3 contains 18 residues. CDR3 sequence: CATLTSGTSGSSYNEQFF. In DNA, the CDR3 is TGTGCCACCCTGACCTCCGGGACTAGCGGGAGTTCCTACAATGAGCAGTTCTTC.

The V and J genes are TRBV20-1 and TRBJ2-7; 10 bases match TRBD2. Trimming took 3 bases from V and 6 from J; bases not matched to a gene: 8. Germline assignment: CDR1 DFQATT and CDR2 SNEGSKA (reference sequence). This CDR3 is 14 amino acids long. CDR3 coding DNA: TGCAGTGCTAGCCTGCTAGCGGGAGTTGGCGAGCAGTACTTC. Translated: CSASLLAGVGEQYF.